This T cell receptor beta chain was obtained from a study of read filtering for tumor transcriptome and immune sequencing. Study at large: DNase treatment preceded whole-transcriptome library preparation. Notes on the study in general: Dropping single-read clonotypes raised IR-seq and RNA-seq shared-clonotype correlation.

The library was built from around 380 ng RNA with molecular barcoded adaptors for alpha/delta and beta/gamma chains. Each CDR3 protein is one row after TCRdb ran MiXCR on the reads. The table lists fewer than 30,000 distinct CDR3 sequences, approximately 15% of them singletons. This clonotype has a count of ten or more. The target antigen is unknown. The length of the CDR3 is 15 residues. Losses at the gene ends were 5 bases for V and 5 bases for J; bases not matched to a gene: 4. CDR1 SEHNR and CDR2 FQNEAQ come from the germline V gene (reference sequence). This clonotype originated in a donor at least 40 years old with multiple myeloma. This chain uses TRBV7-9 with TRBJ2-2, with TRBD1 matching over 11 bases. The sample was a population of CD138-negative cells sorted from bone marrow. The CDR3 coding sequence is TGTGCCAGCAGCCGGACAGGGGGCCAGACCGGGGAGCTGTTTTTT. It is translated as CASSRTGGQTGELFF.